The T cell receptor (beta chain) described here comes from a study of blood T cell repertoires in COVID-19. Study background: The United States, Italy and Spain provided the acute and convalescent COVID-19 samples. PBMCs, B-cell-depleted T cells, or T cells provided the cDNA or gDNA that made up the material.

Looked up from germline, CDR1 is SEHNR and CDR2 is FQNEAQ (reference sequence). V was pared by 0 bases and J by 6 bases, with 5 bases of the junction left unmatched. There are 16 residues in the CDR3. In the study's own analysis: Counts of nucleated cells, estimated from reference gene primer amplification, were obtained. Produced via immunoSEQ multiplex PCR; TCRdb's table is partial and in-frame only. V, J and clone size derive from that table, while D and trimming were established from the DNA sequence. The data contain tens of thousands of clones, around nine tenths of them singletons. The specimen was peripheral blood. This TCR derives from a man between 65 and 85 years old with active or convalescent COVID-19. This chain links TRBV7-9 with TRBJ2-2, with 9 bases aligning to TRBD2. The CDR3 bases are TGTGCCAGCAGCTTAGCGGTTAGCGGGAGTTCCGGGGAGCTGTTTTTT. Protein sequence: CASSLAVSGSSGELFF.